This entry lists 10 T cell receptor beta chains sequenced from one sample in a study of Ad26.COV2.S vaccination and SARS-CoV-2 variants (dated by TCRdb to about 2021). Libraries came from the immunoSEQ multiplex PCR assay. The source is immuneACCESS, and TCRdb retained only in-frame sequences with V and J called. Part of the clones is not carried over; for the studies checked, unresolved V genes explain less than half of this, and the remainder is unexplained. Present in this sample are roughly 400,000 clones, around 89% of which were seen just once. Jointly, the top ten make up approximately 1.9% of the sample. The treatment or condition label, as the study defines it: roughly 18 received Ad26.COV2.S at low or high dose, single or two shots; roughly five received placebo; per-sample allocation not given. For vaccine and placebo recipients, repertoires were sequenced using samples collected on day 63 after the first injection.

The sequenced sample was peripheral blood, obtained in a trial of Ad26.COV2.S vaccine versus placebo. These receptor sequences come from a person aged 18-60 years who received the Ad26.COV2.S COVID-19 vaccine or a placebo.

The CDR3 coding sequence is TGTGCCAGCAGTTTAGCTTGGGGGTACGAGCAGTACTTC. Encoded protein: CASSLAWGYEQYF. The chain employs TRBV27 and TRBJ2-7, with D possibly being TRBD1 or TRBD2 (5 bases each). This CDR3 comprises 13 residues. V lost 2 bases and J lost 4, with 9 bases in between. Germline CDR1 is MNHEY and CDR2 is SMNVEV (reference sequence).

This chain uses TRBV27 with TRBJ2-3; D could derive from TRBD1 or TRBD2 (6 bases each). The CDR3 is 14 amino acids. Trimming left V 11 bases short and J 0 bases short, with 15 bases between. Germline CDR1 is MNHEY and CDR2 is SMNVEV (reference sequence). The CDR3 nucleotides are TGTGCCTCGGGGGCTAGCAGTAGCACAGATACGCAGTATTTT. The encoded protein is CASGASSSTDTQYF.

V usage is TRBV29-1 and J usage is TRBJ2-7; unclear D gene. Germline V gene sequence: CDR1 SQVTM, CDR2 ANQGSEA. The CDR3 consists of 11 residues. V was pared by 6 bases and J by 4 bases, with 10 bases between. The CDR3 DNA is TGCAGCGTCCTGTCAGGATACGAGCAGTACTTC. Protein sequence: CSVLSGYEQYF.

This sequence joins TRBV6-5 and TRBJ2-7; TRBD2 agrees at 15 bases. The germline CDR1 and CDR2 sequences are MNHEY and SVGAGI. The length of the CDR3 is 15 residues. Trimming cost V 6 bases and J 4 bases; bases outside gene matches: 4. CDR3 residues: CASRLGLAGGYEQYF. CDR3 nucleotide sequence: TGTGCCAGCAGGTTGGGACTAGCGGGAGGTTACGAGCAGTACTTC.

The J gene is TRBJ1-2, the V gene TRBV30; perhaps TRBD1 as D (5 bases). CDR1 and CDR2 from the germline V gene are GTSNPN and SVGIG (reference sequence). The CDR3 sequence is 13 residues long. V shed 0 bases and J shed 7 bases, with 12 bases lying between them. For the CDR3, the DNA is TGTGCCTGGAGTGTAGGCAGGGACGGTGGCTACACCTTC. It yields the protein CAWSVGRDGGYTF.

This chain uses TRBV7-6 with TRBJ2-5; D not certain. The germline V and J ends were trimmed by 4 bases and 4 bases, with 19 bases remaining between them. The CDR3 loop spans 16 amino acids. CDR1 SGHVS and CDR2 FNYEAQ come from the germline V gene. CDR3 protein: CASSSKYTGSRETQYF. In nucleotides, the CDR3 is TGTGCCAGCAGCTCCAAGTACACCGGGTCTAGAGAGACCCAGTACTTC. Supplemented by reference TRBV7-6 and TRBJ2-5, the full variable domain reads GAGVSQSPRYKVTKRGQDVALRCDPISGHVSLYWYRQALGQGPEFLTYFNYEAQQDKSGLPNDRFSAERPEGSISTLTIQRTEQRDSAMYRCASSSKYTGSRETQYFGPGTRLLVL.

Here the CDR3 reads CASSQVIGDNYGYTF. DNA for the CDR3: TGCGCCAGCAGCCAAGTTATTGGGGACAACTATGGCTACACCTTC. This chain connects TRBV4-1 to TRBJ1-2, with D possibly matching TRBD1 (5 bases). Trimming removed 1 base from V and 2 bases from J, with 11 bases in between. The CDR3 runs to 15 residues. Germline-derived CDR1 and CDR2 are MGHRA and YSYEKL.

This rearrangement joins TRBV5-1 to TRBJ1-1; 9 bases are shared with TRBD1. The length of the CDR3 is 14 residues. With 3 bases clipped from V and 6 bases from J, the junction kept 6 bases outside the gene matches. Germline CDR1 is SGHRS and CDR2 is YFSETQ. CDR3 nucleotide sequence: TGCGCCAGCAGCTCAAGGGACAGGGAGTCTGAAGCTTTCTTT. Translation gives CASSSRDRESEAFF.

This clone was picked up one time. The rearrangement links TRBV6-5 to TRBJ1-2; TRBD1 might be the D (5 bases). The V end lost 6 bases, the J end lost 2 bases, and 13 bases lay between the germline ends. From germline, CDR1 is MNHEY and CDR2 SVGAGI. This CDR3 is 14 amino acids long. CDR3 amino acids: CASRYRDGNYGYTF. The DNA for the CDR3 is TGTGCCAGCAGATACCGGGACGGGAACTATGGCTACACCTTC.

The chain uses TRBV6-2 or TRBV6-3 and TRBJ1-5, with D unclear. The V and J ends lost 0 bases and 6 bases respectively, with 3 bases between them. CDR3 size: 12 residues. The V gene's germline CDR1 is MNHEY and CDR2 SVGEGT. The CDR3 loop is CASSYSIQPQHF. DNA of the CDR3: TGTGCCAGCAGTTACTCGATTCAGCCCCAGCATTTT.